Listed below are T cell receptor beta chains from one sample, sequenced in a study of regulatory T cells in long-lasting Graves disease. TCRdb reanalysed the multiplex PCR reads using MiXCR and keeps one entry per CDR3 protein. The sample has roughly 500,000 distinct CDR3 sequences; roughly 23% are singletons. The specimen comprised peripheral blood mononuclear cells (PBMCs), sampled when the disease was refractory, from a patient treated with antithyroid drugs. The receptors come from a female donor with Graves disease. CDR3s include the opening cysteine and the closing phenylalanine or tryptophan. The D gene is left open where the match is weak. The size of a clone is reported for some rows only, either as once, few or many, or as a class for expanded clones.

d_gene	abundance	v_gene	j_gene	CDR3nt	CDR3aa
.	.	TRBV7-2	TRBJ2-2	TGTGCCAGCAGCTTAAGGCGGGGTTTCGATAGCACCGGGGAGCTGTTTTTT	CASSLRRGFDSTGELFF
.	.	TRBV5-1	TRBJ1-1	TGCGCCAGCAGCTTGGCCGACCCCGGGGTCGGGACTGAAGCTTTCTTT	CASSLADPGVGTEAFF
.	few	TRBV5-1	TRBJ2-5	TGCGCCAGCAGCTTGGGAGGACTGGAGGAGACCCAGTACTTC	CASSLGGLEETQYF
.	.	TRBV6-5	TRBJ1-5	TGTGCCAGCAGTTACCTGAGGAGGCCCCTAAATCAGCCCCAGCATTTT	CASSYLRRPLNQPQHF
.	.	TRBV20-1	TRBJ2-3	TGCAGTGCTAGAGGTCCGTCGGACTCCACAGATACGCAGTATTTT	CSARGPSDSTDTQYF
.	.	TRBV19	TRBJ1-5	TGTGCCAGTAGTAATTACAGGGTACGGGGTCAGCCCCAGCATTTT	CASSNYRVRGQPQHF
.	.	TRBV7-2	TRBJ2-5	TGTGCCAGCAGCTTAGTCTGGACAGTCCTAGAAGGGGAGACCCAGTACTTC	CASSLVWTVLEGETQYF
.	many	TRBV28	TRBJ1-3	TGTGCCAGCAGTGTGGACAGAGATCACTCTGGAAACACCATATATTTT	CASSVDRDHSGNTIYF
.	.	TRBV6-1	TRBJ2-5	TGTGCCGGCAGGGACGGGGGGCGTAAGACCCAGTACTTC	CAGRDGGRKTQYF
.	.	TRBV14	TRBJ2-1	TGTGCCAGCAGCCAAGCTATCTACAATGAGCAGTTCTTC	CASSQAIYNEQFF
.	many	TRBV12-3/TRBV12-4	TRBJ2-7	TGTGCCAGCAGTTTAATGTCGGGGCCGGGATCAAATTACGAGCAGTACTTC	CASSLMSGPGSNYEQYF
TRBD2	few	TRBV5-6	TRBJ2-7	TGTGCCAGCAGGTCTACTCTAGCGGGGGAATACGGCGAGCAGTACTTC	CASRSTLAGEYGEQYF
.	many	TRBV28	TRBJ2-7	TGTGCCAGCAGACCGAGCCACCGCCTCTACGAGCAGTACTTC	CASRPSHRLYEQYF
.	.	TRBV6-2/TRBV6-3	TRBJ2-7	TGTGCCAGCAGTCGGGGGTTCTACGAGCAGTACTTC	CASSRGFYEQYF
TRBD1	few	TRBV9	TRBJ2-1	TGTGCCAGCAGCGGACAGGGCGAAGGATACAATGAGCAGTTCTTC	CASSGQGEGYNEQFF
TRBD1	few	TRBV3-1	TRBJ1-2	TGTGCCAGCAGCCTTCAGGGGGGCAATGGCTACACCTTC	CASSLQGGNGYTF
TRBD1	many	TRBV10-2	TRBJ2-7	TGCGCCAGCAGTCCGGGACAGGGGTCCGACGAGCAGTACTTC	CASSPGQGSDEQYF
.	.	TRBV20-1	TRBJ1-2	TGCAGTGCTGGGACATCGTTCTATGGCTACACCTTC	CSAGTSFYGYTF
.	few	TRBV13	TRBJ2-7	TGTGCCAGCAGCTTAACTCGGAGCTTCCACGAGCAGTACTTC	CASSLTRSFHEQYF
TRBD1	many	TRBV20-1	TRBJ1-5	TGCAGTGCTAACAGGGGAAGCAATCAGCCCCAGCATTTT	CSANRGSNQPQHF
.	.	TRBV2	TRBJ1-6	TGTGCCAGCAGTGAAGGTACGGGGAAACGGACCCTCTTT	CASSEGTGKRTLF
TRBD1	.	TRBV7-2	TRBJ1-2	TGTGCCAGCAGCTTATCGGACAGGGTCTATGGCTACACCTTC	CASSLSDRVYGYTF
TRBD2	.	TRBV12-5	TRBJ2-1	TGTGCTAGTGGTTTAGACGGCTCCGGGACTAGCGGATCCAATGAGCAGTTCTTC	CASGLDGSGTSGSNEQFF
.	many	TRBV12-3/TRBV12-4	TRBJ2-2	TGTGCCAGCAGTTCAGAGGACAAGCGCACCGGGGAGCTGTTTTTT	CASSSEDKRTGELFF
.	.	TRBV12-3/TRBV12-4	TRBJ2-7	TGTGCCAGCAGTTTGGACAAATACGAGCAGTACTTC	CASSLDKYEQYF
TRBD2	few	TRBV12-3/TRBV12-4	TRBJ2-1	TGTGCCAGCAGTTTCCTAGCGGGACTTGAGCAGTTCTTC	CASSFLAGLEQFF
.	.	TRBV6-1	TRBJ2-7	TGTGCCACCTGGACAGAATCCTACGAGCAGTACTTC	CATWTESYEQYF
TRBD1	.	TRBV29-1	TRBJ2-7	TGCAGCGTTGCCGAGACAGGGGCAAGGGAGCAGTACTTC	CSVAETGAREQYF
.	many	TRBV28	TRBJ1-2	TGTGCCAGCAGTTGGCCCGTAAGAGGGGAAAGGACAGCCGACTATGGCTACACCTTC	CASSWPVRGERTADYGYTF